This T cell receptor beta chain was documented in a study of shared clonotypes between healthy human individuals. The CDR3 covers 13 residues. CDR1 and CDR2 from the germline V gene are MNHNS and SASEGT. V lost 3 bases to trimming and J lost 12 bases, with 17 bases between them. Naive CD8 cells, CD45RO-negative and positively selected for CCR7, excluded terminally differentiated effector memory CD45RA+ cells. This clone was detected once. The test was conducted at deep level. Measured with immunoSEQ multiplex PCR; TCRdb has only the in-frame clones, and not every one. The repertoire includes around 1.9 million clones, just under 95% of them detected once, and 1.5% to 2% sits in the top ten.

The chain combines TRBV6-1 with TRBJ1-2, with no clear D. This receptor was obtained from a man aged 18 to 29 in good health. Some clones in this sample may be carry-over from other donors' samples. Material for sequencing was naive CD8+ T cells from PBMCs. CDR3: CASSDRSVRDNTF. DNA for the CDR3: TGTGCCAGCAGTGACCGCTCAGTGAGGGATAACACCTTC.